These 10 T cell receptor beta chains were all obtained from the same sample, sequenced in a study of cytotoxic CD8 clonotypes in ibrutinib-treated CLL. The assay was immunoSEQ multiplex PCR, and TCRdb's table has in-frame clones only and misses some. The sample carries 270,000 or so clones, 70% to 80% recorded once. The material was PBMCs, obtained at disease progression, from a patient treated with ibrutinib. The receptors come from a human donor with chronic lymphocytic leukemia.

CDR3 nucleotide sequence: TGTGCCAGCAGTGCCCGAACAGGGTCCAACACCGGGGAGCTGTTTTTT. Protein: CASSARTGSNTGELFF. The gene calls are TRBV6-1 and TRBJ2-2; D might be TRBD1 (6 bases). The CDR3 sequence is 16 residues long. V was shortened by 4 bases and J by 2 bases, with 14 bases between the two germline ends. In germline, CDR1 is MNHNS, CDR2 SASEGT.

The chain uses TRBV28 and TRBJ2-1; weak D call: TRBD1 (5 bases). Trimming cost V 3 bases and J 6 bases, with 9 bases left between them. Germline CDR1 MDHEN, CDR2 SYDVKM. The CDR3 consists of 13 residues. CDR3 sequence (DNA): TGTGCCAGCAGTTTTGACAGCCCCAATGAGCAGTTCTTC. Protein sequence: CASSFDSPNEQFF.

This chain joins TRBV2 and TRBJ2-7; D remains ambiguous. Germline V gene data show CDR1 as SNHLY and CDR2 as FYNNEI. The germline V and J ends were trimmed by 6 bases and 5 bases, with 11 bases remaining between them. The CDR3 runs 12 residues. This CDR3 is CASRVDEHEQYF. CDR3 in DNA: TGTGCCAGCAGGGTAGACGAACACGAGCAGTACTTC.

V and J are TRBV6-5 and TRBJ2-1; unclear D gene. The CDR3 has 15 residues. Germline V gene data show CDR1 as MNHEY and CDR2 as SVGAGI. Trimming shortened V by 5 bases and J by 2 bases, and 13 bases separated the two germline ends. The DNA for the CDR3 is TGTGCCAGCAGTACCGGACCCGGAGCCTACAATGAGCAGTTCTTC. Translation gives CASSTGPGAYNEQFF.

This clone has a handful of counts. The J gene is TRBJ2-2, the V gene TRBV6-1; either TRBD1 or TRBD2 may supply D (6 bases each). The CDR3 totals 16 residues. Per the germline V gene, CDR1 is MNHNS and CDR2 is SASEGT. V gave up 4 bases and J gave up 2 bases, with 14 bases separating them. CDR3 nucleotide sequence: TGTGCCAGCAGTGTTTTATCGGGGGCCAACACCGGGGAGCTGTTTTTT. This sequence encodes CASSVLSGANTGELFF.

The V call is TRBV6-6, the J call TRBJ2-7; 10 bases are a match to TRBD2. CDR1 is MNHNY, CDR2 SVGAGI, per germline (reference sequence). The CDR3 length is 13 residues. After removal of 8 bases from V and 3 bases from J, the junction contained 4 bases not matched to a gene. The CDR3 bases are TGTGCCAGCGGACTAGCGGAGATCTACGAGCAGTACTTC. As protein: CASGLAEIYEQYF.

The chain has TRBV29-1 and TRBJ2-7; D remains ambiguous. Trimming pared 1 base from V and 2 bases from J, leaving 3 bases between. The CDR3 sequence is 11 residues long. The germline V gene has CDR1 SQVTM and CDR2 ANQGSEA. CDR3 loop: CSVEGAYEQYF. The CDR3 DNA reads as TGCAGCGTTGAAGGGGCCTACGAGCAGTACTTC.

The J gene is TRBJ2-1, the V gene TRBV29-1, with a tentative D call TRBD1 (5 bases). CDR3 length: 14 amino acids. CDR1 is SQVTM, CDR2 ANQGSEA, per germline. With 6 bases removed from V and 4 bases from J, the gap between germline ends came to 16 bases. The CDR3 DNA reads TGCAGCGTCGACAGTGTCCTAATGTACAATGAGCAGTTCTTC. It encodes CSVDSVLMYNEQFF.

The V and J genes are TRBV29-1 and TRBJ2-3; D is unresolved. From germline, CDR1 is SQVTM and CDR2 ANQGSEA. The CDR3 consists of 14 residues. V was cut by 4 bases and J by 1 base, with 12 bases left in between. CDR3 region: CSVAVPDRTDTQYF. CDR3 nucleotides: TGCAGCGTTGCGGTTCCCGATCGCACAGATACGCAGTATTTT.

The chain carries TRBV6-5 and TRBJ2-7; the D gene is possibly TRBD1 (7 bases). Germline V gene sequence: CDR1 MNHEY, CDR2 SVGAGI. The CDR3 totals 15 residues. V gave up 4 bases and J gave up 6 bases, with 19 bases separating them. This CDR3 is CASSSLHRGLGEQYF. CDR3 coding DNA: TGTGCCAGCAGTTCCCTACACAGGGGACTGGGCGAGCAGTACTTC.